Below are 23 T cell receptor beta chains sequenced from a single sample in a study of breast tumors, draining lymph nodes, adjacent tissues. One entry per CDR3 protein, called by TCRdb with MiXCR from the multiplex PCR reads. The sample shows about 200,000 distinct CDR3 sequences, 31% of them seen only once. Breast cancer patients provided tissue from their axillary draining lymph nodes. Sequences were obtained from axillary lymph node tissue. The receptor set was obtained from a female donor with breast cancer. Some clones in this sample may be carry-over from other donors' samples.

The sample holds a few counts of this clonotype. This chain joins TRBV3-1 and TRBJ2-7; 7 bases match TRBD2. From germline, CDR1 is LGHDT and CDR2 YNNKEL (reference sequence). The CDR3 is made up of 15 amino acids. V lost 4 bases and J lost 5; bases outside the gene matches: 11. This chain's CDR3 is CASSPIRGGINEQYF. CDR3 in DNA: TGTGCCAGCAGCCCAATCCGGGGAGGGATAAACGAGCAGTACTTC.

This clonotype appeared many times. CDR3: CAWIRDIRGYTF. CDR3 coding DNA: TGTGCCTGGATCAGGGACATTCGCGGCTACACCTTC. The rearrangement joins TRBV30 to TRBJ1-2; weak D call: TRBD1 (6 bases). CDR1 is GTSNPN, CDR2 SVGIG, per germline (reference sequence). Between the trimmed V and J ends, which lost 4 bases and 8 bases, there was a span of 14 bases. This CDR3 spans 12 amino acids.

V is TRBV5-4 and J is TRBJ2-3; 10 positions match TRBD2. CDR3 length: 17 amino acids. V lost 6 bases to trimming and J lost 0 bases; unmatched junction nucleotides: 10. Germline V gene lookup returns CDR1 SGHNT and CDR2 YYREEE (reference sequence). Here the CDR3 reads CASTTSGAFESTDTQYF. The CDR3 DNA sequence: TGTGCCAGCACTACTAGCGGGGCGTTCGAAAGCACAGATACGCAGTATTTT. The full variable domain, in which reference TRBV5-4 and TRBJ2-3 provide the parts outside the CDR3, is ETGVTQSPTHLIKTRGQQVTLRCSSQSGHNTVSWYQQALGQGPQFIFQYYREEENGRGNFPPRFSGLQFPNYSSELNVNALELDDSALYLCASTTSGAFESTDTQYFGPGTRLTVL.

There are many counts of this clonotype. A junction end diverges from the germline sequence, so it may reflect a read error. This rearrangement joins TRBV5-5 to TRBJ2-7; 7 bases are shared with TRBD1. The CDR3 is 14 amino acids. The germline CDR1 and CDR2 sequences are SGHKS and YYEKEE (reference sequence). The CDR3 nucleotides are TGTGTCAGCAGCTTGGGGCAGGGGGCCTACGAGCAGTACTTC. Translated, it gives CVSSLGQGAYEQYF.

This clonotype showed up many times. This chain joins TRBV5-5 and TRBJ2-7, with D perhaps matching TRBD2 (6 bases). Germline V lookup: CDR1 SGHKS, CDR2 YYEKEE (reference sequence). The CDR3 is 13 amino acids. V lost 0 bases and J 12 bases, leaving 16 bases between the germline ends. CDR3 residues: CASSLEEGRAGYF. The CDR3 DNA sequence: TGTGCCAGCAGCTTGGAGGAGGGCCGAGCGGGGTACTTC.

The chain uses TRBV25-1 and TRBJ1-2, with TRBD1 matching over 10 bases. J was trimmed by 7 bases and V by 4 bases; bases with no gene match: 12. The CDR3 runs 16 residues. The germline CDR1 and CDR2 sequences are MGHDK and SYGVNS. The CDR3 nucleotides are TGTGCCAGCAGTGGGGCTCCGGGACAGGGGATCTCTGGCTACACCTTC. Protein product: CASSGAPGQGISGYTF.

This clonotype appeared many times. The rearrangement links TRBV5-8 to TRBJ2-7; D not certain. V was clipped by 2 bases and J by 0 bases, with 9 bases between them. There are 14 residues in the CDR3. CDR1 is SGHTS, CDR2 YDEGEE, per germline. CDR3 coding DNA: TGTGCCAGCAGCTTAGACATGAGCTCCTACGAGCAGTACTTC. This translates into CASSLDMSSYEQYF.

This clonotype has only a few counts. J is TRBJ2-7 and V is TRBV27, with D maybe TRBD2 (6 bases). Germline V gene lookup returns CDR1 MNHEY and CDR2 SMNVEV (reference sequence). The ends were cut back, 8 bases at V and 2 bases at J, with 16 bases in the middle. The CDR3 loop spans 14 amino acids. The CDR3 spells CASSAGSGTYEQYF. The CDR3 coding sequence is TGTGCCAGCTCTGCGGGGAGTGGGACCTACGAGCAGTACTTC.

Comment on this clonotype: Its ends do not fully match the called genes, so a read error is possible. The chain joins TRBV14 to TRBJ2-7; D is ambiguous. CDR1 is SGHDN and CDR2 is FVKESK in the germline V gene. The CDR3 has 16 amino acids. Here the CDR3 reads CASSQGGRSASYEQHF. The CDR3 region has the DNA TGTGCCAGCAGCCAAGGCGGCAGGTCGGCTTCCTATGAGCAGCACTTC. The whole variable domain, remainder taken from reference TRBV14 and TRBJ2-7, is EAGVTQFPSHSVIEKGQTVTLRCDPISGHDNLYWYRRVMGKEIKFLLHFVKESKQDESGMPNNRFLAERTGGTYSTLKVQPAELEDSGVYFCASSQGGRSASYEQHFGPGTRLTVT.

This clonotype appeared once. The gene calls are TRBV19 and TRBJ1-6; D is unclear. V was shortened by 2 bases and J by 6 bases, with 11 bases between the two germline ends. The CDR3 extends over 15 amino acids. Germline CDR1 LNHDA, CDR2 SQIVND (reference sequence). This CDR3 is CASSIRDTVNSPLHF. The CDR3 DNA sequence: TGTGCCAGTAGTATACGAGACACCGTTAATTCACCCCTCCACTTT.

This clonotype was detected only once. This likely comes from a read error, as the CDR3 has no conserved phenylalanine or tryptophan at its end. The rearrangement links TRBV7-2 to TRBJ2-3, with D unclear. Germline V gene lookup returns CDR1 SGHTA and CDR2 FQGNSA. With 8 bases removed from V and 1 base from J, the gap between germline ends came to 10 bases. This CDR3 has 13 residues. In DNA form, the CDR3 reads TGTGCCAGCCGGTCCAGAGGCACAGATACGCAGTATTCT. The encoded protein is CASRSRGTDTQYS.

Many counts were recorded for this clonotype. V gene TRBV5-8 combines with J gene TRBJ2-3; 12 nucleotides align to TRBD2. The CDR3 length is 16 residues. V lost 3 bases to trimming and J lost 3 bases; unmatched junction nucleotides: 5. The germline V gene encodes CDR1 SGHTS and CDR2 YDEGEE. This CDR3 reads CASSYPSGGVTDTQYF. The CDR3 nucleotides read TGTGCCAGCAGCTATCCTAGCGGGGGGGTAACAGATACGCAGTATTTT.

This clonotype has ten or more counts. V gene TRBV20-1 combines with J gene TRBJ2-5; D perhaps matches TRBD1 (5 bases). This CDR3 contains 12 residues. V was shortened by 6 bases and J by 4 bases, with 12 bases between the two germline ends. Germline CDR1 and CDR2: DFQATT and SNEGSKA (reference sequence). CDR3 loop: CSARQWGETQYF. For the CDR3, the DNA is TGCAGTGCCCGACAGTGGGGAGAGACCCAGTACTTC.

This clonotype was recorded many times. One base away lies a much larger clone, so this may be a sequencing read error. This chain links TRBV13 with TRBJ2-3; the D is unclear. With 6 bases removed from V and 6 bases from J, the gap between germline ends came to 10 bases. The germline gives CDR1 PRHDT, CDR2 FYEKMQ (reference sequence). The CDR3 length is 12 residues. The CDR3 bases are TGTGCCAGCAGTTATCTCCACGATACGCAGTATTTT. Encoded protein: CASSYLHDTQYF.

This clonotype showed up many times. The CDR3 sequence: CASSQDSRGVSSGANVLTF. CDR3 nucleotide sequence: TGTGCCAGCAGCCAAGACTCCAGGGGGGTTAGCTCTGGGGCCAACGTCCTGACTTTC. The rearrangement uses TRBV3-1 and TRBJ2-6, with D perhaps TRBD1 (7 bases). V lost 0 bases and J 0 bases, leaving 15 bases between the germline ends. Germline V gives CDR1 LGHDT, CDR2 YNNKEL (reference sequence). This CDR3 spans 19 amino acids.

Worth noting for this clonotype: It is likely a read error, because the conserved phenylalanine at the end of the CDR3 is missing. The CDR3 reads CASTHPGGSNDGYTC. The CDR3 nucleotides are TGTGCCAGCACCCACCCGGGAGGATCTAACGATGGCTACACCTGC. The V call is TRBV11-2, the J call TRBJ1-2; no reliable D call. This CDR3 has 15 residues. Per germline, CDR1 SGHAT and CDR2 FQNNGV.

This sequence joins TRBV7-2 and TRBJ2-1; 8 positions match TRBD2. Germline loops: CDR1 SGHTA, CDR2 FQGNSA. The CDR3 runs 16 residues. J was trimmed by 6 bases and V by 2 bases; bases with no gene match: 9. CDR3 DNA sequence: TGTGCCAGCAGCTTAATGGGGACTAGTCTCTCCAATGAGCAGTTCTTC. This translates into CASSLMGTSLSNEQFF. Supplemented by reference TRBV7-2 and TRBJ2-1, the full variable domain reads GAGVSQSPSNKVTEKGKDVELRCDPISGHTALYWYRQSLGQGLEFLIYFQGNSAPDKSGLPSDRFSAERTGGSVSTLTIQRTQQEDSAVYLCASSLMGTSLSNEQFFGPGTRLTVL.

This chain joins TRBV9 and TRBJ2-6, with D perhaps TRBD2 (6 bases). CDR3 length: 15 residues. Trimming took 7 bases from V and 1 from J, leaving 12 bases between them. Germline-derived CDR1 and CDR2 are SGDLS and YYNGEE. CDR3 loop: CASGPGVSGANVLTF. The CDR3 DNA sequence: TGTGCCAGCGGACCGGGGGTATCTGGGGCCAACGTCCTGACTTTC.

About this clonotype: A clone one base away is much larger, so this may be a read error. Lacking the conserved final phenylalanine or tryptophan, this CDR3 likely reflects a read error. Here the CDR3 DNA reads TGTGCCAGCAGCTTCTTCGGACAGGGTGACGGCTACACCTCC. It encodes CASSFFGQGDGYTS. This chain uses TRBV5-4 with TRBJ1-2; TRBD1 aligns across 8 bases. CDR3 length equals 14 residues. Looked up from germline, CDR1 is SGHNT and CDR2 is YYREEE (reference sequence). V was pared by 2 bases and J by 8 bases, with 8 bases of the junction left unmatched.

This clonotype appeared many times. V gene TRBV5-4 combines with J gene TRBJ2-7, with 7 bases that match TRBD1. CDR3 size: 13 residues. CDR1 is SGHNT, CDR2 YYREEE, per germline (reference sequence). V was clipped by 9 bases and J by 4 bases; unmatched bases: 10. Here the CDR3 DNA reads TGTGCCACCGGTACAGGGGTCCGATACGAGCAGTACTTC. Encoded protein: CATGTGVRYEQYF.

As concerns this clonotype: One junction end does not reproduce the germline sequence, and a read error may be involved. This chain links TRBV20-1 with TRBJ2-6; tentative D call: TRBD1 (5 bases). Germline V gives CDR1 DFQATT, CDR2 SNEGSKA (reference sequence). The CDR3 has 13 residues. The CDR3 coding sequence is TGCAGTGCCGGTGGCTCTGGGGCCAACGCCCTGACTTTC. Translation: CSAGGSGANALTF.

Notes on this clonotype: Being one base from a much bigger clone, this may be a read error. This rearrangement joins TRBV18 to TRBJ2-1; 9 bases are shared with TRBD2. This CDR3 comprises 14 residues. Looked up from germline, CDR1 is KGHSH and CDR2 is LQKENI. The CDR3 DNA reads TGTGCCAGCTCACCGGGACTAGCTAACAATGAGCAGCTCTTC. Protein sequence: CASSPGLANNEQLF.

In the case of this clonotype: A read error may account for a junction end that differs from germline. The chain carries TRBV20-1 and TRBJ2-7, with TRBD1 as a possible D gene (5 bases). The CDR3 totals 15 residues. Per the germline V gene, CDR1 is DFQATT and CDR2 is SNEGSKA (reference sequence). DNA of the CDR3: TGCAGTGCTAGAGATCTAGAGACAGACCCCTACGAGCGGTACTTC. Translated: CSARDLETDPYERYF.